Below are 5 T cell receptor beta chains sequenced from a single sample in a study of identical twins. One entry per CDR3 protein, called by TCRdb with MiXCR from the 5' RACE reads. The sample yields under 250,000 distinct CDR3 sequences, 6% to 8% seen once. The sample also formed part of further work on yellow fever vaccine responses in identical twins.

Sequenced sample: CD8+ T cells sorted from blood. The receptors originated from a woman younger than 35 in good health.

Ten or more counts support this clonotype. The chain uses TRBV10-3 and TRBJ2-5; perhaps TRBD2 as D (6 bases). The CDR3 contains 15 residues. Germline CDR1 and CDR2: ENHRY and SYGVKD. V gave up 0 bases and J gave up 2 bases, with 10 bases separating them. In nucleotides, the CDR3 is TGTGCCATCAGTGAGTCCGGGACTCTACAAGAGACCCAGTACTTC. Encoded protein: CAISESGTLQETQYF.

There are many counts of this clonotype. This chain links TRBV20-1 with TRBJ2-3, with TRBD2 identical over 14 bases. Germline V gives CDR1 DFQATT, CDR2 SNEGSKA (reference sequence). The CDR3 has 20 residues. J was trimmed by 0 bases and V by 0 bases; bases with no gene match: 11. The CDR3 nucleotides read TGCAGTGCTAGAGACGTTGGGACTAGCGGGAGTCGACTTAGCACAGATACGCAGTATTTT. It specifies CSARDVGTSGSRLSTDTQYF.

The chain couples TRBV28 to TRBJ2-7, with no clear D. The germline V gene encodes CDR1 MDHEN and CDR2 SYDVKM. The ends were cut back, 2 bases at V and 0 bases at J, with 8 bases in the middle. This CDR3 is built from 14 residues. CDR3 sequence reads: CASSLGGNSYEQYF. The CDR3, as DNA: TGTGCCAGCAGTTTAGGCGGCAACTCCTACGAGCAGTACTTC.

This clonotype was seen more than once but under ten times. The gene calls are TRBV9 and TRBJ2-2; the D is unclear. The germline V and J ends were trimmed by 0 bases and 0 bases, with 21 bases remaining between them. This CDR3 is 20 amino acids long. Germline V lookup: CDR1 SGDLS, CDR2 YYNGEE. In nucleotides, the CDR3 is TGTGCCAGCAGCGTAGTCCCAATTCGACTCCAGGATACGAACACCGGGGAGCTGTTTTTT. This encodes CASSVVPIRLQDTNTGELFF.

V usage is TRBV28 and J usage is TRBJ2-3; TRBD2 matches 7 bases. Looked up from germline, CDR1 is MDHEN and CDR2 is SYDVKM. Germline trimming cut 6 bases from V and 0 bases from J; bases unmatched to any gene: 12. The CDR3 contains 17 residues. The CDR3: CASSRDYDYASTDTQYF. The CDR3 DNA reads TGTGCCAGCAGCCGGGACTACGATTACGCTAGCACAGATACGCAGTATTTT.